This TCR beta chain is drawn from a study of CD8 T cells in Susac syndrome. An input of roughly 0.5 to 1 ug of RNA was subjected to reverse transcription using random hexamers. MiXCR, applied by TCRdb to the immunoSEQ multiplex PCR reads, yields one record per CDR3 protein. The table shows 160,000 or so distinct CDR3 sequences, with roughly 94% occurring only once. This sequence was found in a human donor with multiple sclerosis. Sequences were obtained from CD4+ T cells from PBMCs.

The CDR3 DNA sequence: TGTGCCAGCAGTTACTCGTTCAGGGAGGCTAGCGAGGTTGCAGATACGCAGTATTTT. Its protein is CASSYSFREASEVADTQYF. The chain carries TRBV6-5 and TRBJ2-3, with D possibly matching TRBD2 (6 bases). Germline V gives CDR1 MNHEY, CDR2 SVGAGI. Trimming took 0 bases from V and 4 from J, leaving 23 bases between them. CDR3 length equals 19 residues.